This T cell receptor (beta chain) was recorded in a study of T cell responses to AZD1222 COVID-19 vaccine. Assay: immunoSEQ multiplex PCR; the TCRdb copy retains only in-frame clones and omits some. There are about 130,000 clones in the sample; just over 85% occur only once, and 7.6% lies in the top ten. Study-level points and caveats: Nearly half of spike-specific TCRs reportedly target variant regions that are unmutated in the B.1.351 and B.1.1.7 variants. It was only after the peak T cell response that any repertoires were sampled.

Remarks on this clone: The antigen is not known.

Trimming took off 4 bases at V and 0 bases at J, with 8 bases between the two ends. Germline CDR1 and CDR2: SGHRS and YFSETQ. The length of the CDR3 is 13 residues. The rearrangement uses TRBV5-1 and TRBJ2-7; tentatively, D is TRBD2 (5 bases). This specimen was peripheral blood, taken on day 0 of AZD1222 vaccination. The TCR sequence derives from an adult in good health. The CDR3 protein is CASSEGSSYEQYF. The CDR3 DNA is TGCGCCAGCAGCGAAGGGAGCTCCTACGAGCAGTACTTC. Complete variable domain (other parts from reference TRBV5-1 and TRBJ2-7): KAGVTQTPRYLIKTRGQQVTLSCSPISGHRSVSWYQQTPGQGLQFLFEYFSETQRNKGNFPGRFSGRQFSNSRSEMNVSTLELGDSALYLCASSEGSSYEQYFGPGTRLTVT.